A single sample gave rise to the 22 T cell receptor beta chains below, sequenced in a study of identical twins. MiXCR was run by TCRdb on the 5' RACE reads, yielding one entry per CDR3 protein. The sample has 500,000 to 550,000 distinct CDR3 sequences; less than 25% are singletons. The same data also contributed to another study, on T cells expressing NK-cell markers.

Sample: CD4+ T cells sorted from blood. Every receptor here comes from a woman younger than 30 in good health.

The chain uses TRBV29-1 and TRBJ2-1, with 9 positions matching TRBD1. Germline V gene sequence: CDR1 SQVTM, CDR2 ANQGSEA. CDR3 length: 15 amino acids. J was trimmed by 5 bases and V by 8 bases; bases with no gene match: 13. Here the CDR3 DNA reads TGCAGCACCGTATCCGGGACAGGGAGTAACAATGAGCAGTTCTTC. Amino acid sequence: CSTVSGTGSNNEQFF.

The chain recombines TRBV4-1 with TRBJ2-4; D not certain. The CDR3 has 15 residues. Germline V gene lookup returns CDR1 MGHRA and CDR2 YSYEKL. V gave up 3 bases and J gave up 0 bases, with 9 bases separating them. This chain's CDR3 is CASSQSSLAKNIQYF. DNA of the CDR3: TGCGCCAGCAGCCAGAGTTCCTTAGCCAAAAACATTCAGTACTTC.

The rearrangement joins TRBV7-9 to TRBJ2-3, with 8 bases aligning to TRBD1. The CDR3 loop spans 14 amino acids. V lost 1 base to trimming and J lost 6 bases; unmatched junction nucleotides: 3. The germline V gene has CDR1 SEHNR and CDR2 FQNEAQ (reference sequence). CDR3 DNA: TGTGCCAGCAGCTTAGGGACAGGGAGGGATACGCAGTATTTT. The encoded protein is CASSLGTGRDTQYF.

J is TRBJ2-1 and V is TRBV5-1; TRBD1 aligns across 7 bases. CDR3 size: 14 residues. The V gene end was trimmed by 6 bases and the J gene end by 2 bases; junction bases not matched to a gene: 5. The germline CDR1 and CDR2 sequences are SGHRS and YFSETQ. CDR3 amino acids: CASTPGQTYNEQFF. The CDR3, as DNA: TGCGCCAGCACCCCGGGACAGACCTACAATGAGCAGTTCTTC.

V is TRBV29-1 and J is TRBJ2-7; TRBD1 might be the D (5 bases). In germline, CDR1 is SQVTM, CDR2 ANQGSEA. This CDR3 is built from 13 residues. V was clipped by 5 bases and J by 2 bases, with 13 bases between them. The CDR3 protein is CSVTKTAAYEQYF. The CDR3 bases are TGCAGCGTTACCAAGACAGCCGCCTACGAGCAGTACTTC.

Worth noting for this clonotype: Relative to the germline gene, one junction end is altered; a read error may explain this. CDR3 nucleotides: TGTGCCAGCAGCTCCGTTAAGGCTTGGCGGGTCTTT. Its translation: CASSSVKAWRVF. The chain uses TRBV7-9 and TRBJ1-1; D unresolved. CDR3 length: 12 residues. Germline values: CDR1 SEHNR, CDR2 FQNEAQ (reference sequence).

This clonotype came up a few times. The chain employs TRBV19 and TRBJ1-1, with D uncertain. Germline loops: CDR1 LNHDA, CDR2 SQIVND (reference sequence). The CDR3 runs to 13 residues. V gave up 4 bases and J gave up 3 bases, with 9 bases separating them. As DNA, the CDR3 is TGTGCCAGTAGTACCGGACGGTACACTGAAGCTTTCTTT. This encodes CASSTGRYTEAFF.

V is TRBV6-6 and J is TRBJ2-1; 7 nucleotides align to TRBD2. The length of the CDR3 is 13 residues. Trimming removed 8 bases from V and 4 bases from J; junction bases left unmatched: 5. Germline CDR1 MNHNY, CDR2 SVGAGI (reference sequence). The CDR3 protein is CASWASGYNEQFF. CDR3 bases: TGTGCCAGCTGGGCTAGCGGTTACAATGAGCAGTTCTTC.

This clonotype has only a few counts. V gene TRBV29-1 combines with J gene TRBJ2-7, with no clear D. Germline values: CDR1 SQVTM, CDR2 ANQGSEA. V was cut by 7 bases and J by 3 bases, with 7 bases left in between. This CDR3 is 10 amino acids long. In DNA form, the CDR3 reads TGCAGCGCAAAGGACTACGAGCAGTACTTC. Its protein product is CSAKDYEQYF.

This sequence joins TRBV4-3 and TRBJ2-3, with 7 bases matching TRBD2. Germline lookup yields CDR1 LGHNA and CDR2 YSLEER. The junction had 9 bases not matched to a gene; V was cut back by 1 base and J by 2 bases. CDR3 size: 17 residues. DNA of the CDR3: TGCGCCAGCAGCCAAGGGGGCGGGAGTGGGGCCACAGATACGCAGTATTTT. Translating it yields CASSQGGGSGATDTQYF.

This clonotype has more than one count but fewer than ten. The chain combines TRBV6-5 with TRBJ1-2; no reliable D call. V shed 0 bases and J shed 3 bases, with 14 bases lying between them. There are 16 residues in the CDR3. In germline, CDR1 is MNHEY, CDR2 SVGAGI. The CDR3 sequence: CASSYSPRAEYYGYTF. As DNA, the CDR3 is TGTGCCAGCAGTTACTCCCCCCGGGCGGAGTACTATGGCTACACCTTC.

The chain couples TRBV2 to TRBJ2-1; D tentatively reads TRBD1 or TRBD2 (5 bases each). This CDR3 region has 15 residues. The germline V and J ends were trimmed by 6 bases and 6 bases, with 18 bases remaining between them. Germline V lookup: CDR1 SNHLY, CDR2 FYNNEI. The CDR3 region has the DNA TGTGCCAGCAGGGGGTCCCTTTCGAGGGGCAATGAGCAGTTCTTC. Translated: CASRGSLSRGNEQFF.

This clonotype came up many times. The chain recombines TRBV7-6 with TRBJ2-1; a weak D match, TRBD2 (6 bases). CDR1 SGHVS and CDR2 FNYEAQ come from the germline V gene. This CDR3 is 15 amino acids long. V was trimmed by 4 bases and J by 2 bases, leaving 12 bases between them. In DNA form, the CDR3 reads TGTGCCAGCAGCTCGGGACTGAAGACCTACAATGAGCAGTTCTTC. This codes for CASSSGLKTYNEQFF.

The chain couples TRBV30 to TRBJ2-7, with D possibly matching TRBD1 (6 bases). The CDR3 spans 12 residues. Trimming removed 0 bases from V and 4 bases from J, with 7 bases in between. Germline loops: CDR1 GTSNPN, CDR2 SVGIG (reference sequence). Here the CDR3 DNA reads TGTGCCTGGAGTGTACAGGGATACGAGCAGTACTTC. Its protein is CAWSVQGYEQYF.

The CDR3 protein is CASSLWLGDNEQFF. The DNA for the CDR3 is TGCGCCAGCAGCCTGTGGTTAGGGGACAATGAGCAGTTCTTC. V and J are TRBV5-1 and TRBJ2-1; D perhaps matches TRBD1 (5 bases). The germline CDR1 and CDR2 sequences are SGHRS and YFSETQ. Trimming took 4 bases from V and 5 from J, leaving 13 bases between them. The CDR3 covers 14 residues.

The V gene is TRBV3-1, the J gene TRBJ1-2; 7 positions agree with TRBD1. This CDR3 is built from 14 residues. V trimming: 5 bases; J trimming: 6 bases; junction bases outside the gene matches: 9. Germline V CDR1 and CDR2: LGHDT, YNNKEL (reference sequence). The CDR3 DNA follows: TGTGCCAGCAGCGCCCGACAGGGTTTTGATGGCTACACCTTC. Its translation: CASSARQGFDGYTF.

V usage is TRBV10-3 and J usage is TRBJ1-1, with D hard to call. The length of the CDR3 is 13 residues. Trimming cost V 6 bases and J 2 bases, with 10 bases left between them. The germline V gene has CDR1 ENHRY and CDR2 SYGVKD. The CDR3 reads CAIRDYDNTEAFF. The CDR3 coding sequence is TGTGCCATCAGGGACTATGATAACACTGAAGCTTTCTTT.

This clonotype has only a few counts. The genes are TRBV6-1 and TRBJ2-7; TRBD2 matches at 8 bases. The CDR3 is made up of 14 amino acids. CDR1 is MNHNS and CDR2 is SASEGT in the germline V gene. Losses at the gene ends were 6 bases for V and 6 bases for J; bases not matched to a gene: 10. This chain's CDR3 is CASSWSGSSGEQYF. CDR3 in DNA: TGTGCCAGCAGCTGGAGCGGGAGCTCTGGCGAGCAGTACTTC.

The CDR3 nucleotides read TGTGCCAGCAGCGGCCCTAGCGGGAGAGTCGATGAGCAGTTCTTC. Its translation is CASSGPSGRVDEQFF. The chain employs TRBV6-2 or TRBV6-3 and TRBJ2-1; TRBD2 matches 10 bases. Germline V gene lookup returns CDR1 MNHEY and CDR2 SVGEGT. V trimming: 6 bases; J trimming: 8 bases; junction bases outside the gene matches: 10. This CDR3 is 15 amino acids long.

This clonotype showed up just a few times. The chain couples TRBV10-3 to TRBJ2-1; no reliable D call. The germline V and J ends were trimmed by 8 bases and 5 bases, with 13 bases remaining between them. This CDR3 contains 13 residues. Germline CDR1 ENHRY, CDR2 SYGVKD. The CDR3 sequence is CAISSASHNEQFF. CDR3 coding DNA: TGTGCCATCTCCAGCGCAAGCCACAATGAGCAGTTCTTC.

The chain joins TRBV6-1 to TRBJ1-5, with D tentatively TRBD1 (5 bases). CDR1 MNHNS and CDR2 SASEGT come from the germline V gene. This CDR3 spans 13 amino acids. V lost 6 bases and J lost 7, with 13 bases in between. CDR3 in amino acids: CASRQTVRQPQHF. The CDR3 region has the DNA TGTGCCAGCAGGCAGACAGTTAGGCAGCCCCAGCATTTT.

The rearrangement uses TRBV20-1 and TRBJ2-3; 7 bases map to TRBD2. CDR3 length: 13 amino acids. J was trimmed by 10 bases and V by 6 bases; bases with no gene match: 13. Germline CDR1 is DFQATT and CDR2 is SNEGSKA (reference sequence). Here the CDR3 DNA reads TGCAGTGCCCCGGGATCAGCGGGGTGGGCGCAGTATTTT. This translates into CSAPGSAGWAQYF.